The clone carrying this TCR beta chain was seen only a few times. Its specificity is not known. CDR3 length equals 15 residues. Germline V gene data show CDR1 as MDHEN and CDR2 as SYDVKM. V was pared by 3 bases and J by 7 bases, with 18 bases between. TCRdb redid the calling of the 5' RACE reads with MiXCR, one entry per CDR3 protein. Of about 700,000 distinct CDR3 sequences listed, less than 10% were seen once; the top ten hold approximately 0.96%. This entry comes from a study of identical twins. Notes on the study in general: Compared with models, monozygotic twins showed more out-of-frame TCR alpha sharing. Insertions were reduced in abundant cord blood beta clonotypes but not in memory repertoires.

The data also belong to a second study, concerning yellow fever vaccine responses in identical twins.

The sequence derives from a woman under 30 in good health. The sequenced material came from PBMCs. The chain joins TRBV28 to TRBJ2-5, with D perhaps matching TRBD2 (6 bases). This chain's CDR3 is CASSFSRGLGSTQYF. CDR3 DNA sequence: TGTGCCAGCAGTTTCTCACGGGGACTCGGGTCGACCCAGTACTTC.